This T cell receptor beta chain comes out of a study of T-cell reconstitution after alpha-beta-depleted transplantation in children. Study outcomes and limitations: Alpha-beta T cells present about two months after transplant were reported to originate from several hundred expanded graft clones.

As for this clonotype: What it binds is unknown.

A TCRbeta library incorporating unique molecular identifiers was prepared. Using its own MiXCR run on the PCR reads, TCRdb lists one record per CDR3 protein. The sample lists 550,000 to 600,000 distinct CDR3 sequences; under 25% were seen once. V lost 4 bases, J lost 0 bases, and 4 bases stayed unmatched. CDR1 SQVTM and CDR2 ANQGSEA come from the germline V gene. This CDR3 has 14 amino acids. Sequencing used PBMCs, mostly from graft donor cells, obtained 360 days after TCRalphabeta/CD19-depleted stem cell transplant. The chain carries TRBV29-1 and TRBJ2-3, with 7 bases lining up with TRBD1. This clonotype was sampled from a boy younger than two who had a stem cell transplant for acute myeloid leukemia, so the T cells may come from the graft donor. CDR3 sequence (DNA): TGCAGCGTTGCAGGACAGGATAGCACAGATACGCAGTATTTT. It yields the protein CSVAGQDSTDTQYF.